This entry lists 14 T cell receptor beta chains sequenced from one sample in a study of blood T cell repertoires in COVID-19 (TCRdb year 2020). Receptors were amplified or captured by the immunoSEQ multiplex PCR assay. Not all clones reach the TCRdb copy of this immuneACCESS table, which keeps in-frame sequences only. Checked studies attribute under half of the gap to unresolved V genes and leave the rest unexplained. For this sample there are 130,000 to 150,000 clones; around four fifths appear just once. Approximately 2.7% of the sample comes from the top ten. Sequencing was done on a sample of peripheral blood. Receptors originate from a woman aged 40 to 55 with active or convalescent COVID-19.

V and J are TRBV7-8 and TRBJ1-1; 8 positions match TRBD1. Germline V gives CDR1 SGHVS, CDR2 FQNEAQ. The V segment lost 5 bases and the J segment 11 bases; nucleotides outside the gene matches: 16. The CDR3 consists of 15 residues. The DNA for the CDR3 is TGTGCCAGCAGCCGCACCGGGACAGGAGGGAGAGAGGCTTTCTTT. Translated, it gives CASSRTGTGGREAFF.

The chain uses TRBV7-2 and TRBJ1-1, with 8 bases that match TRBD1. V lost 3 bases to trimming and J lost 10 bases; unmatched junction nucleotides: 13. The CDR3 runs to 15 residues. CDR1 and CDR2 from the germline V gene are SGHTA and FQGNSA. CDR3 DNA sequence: TGTGCCAGCAGCTTTATGGGACAGGCCATTAGAGGAGCTTTCTTT. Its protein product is CASSFMGQAIRGAFF.

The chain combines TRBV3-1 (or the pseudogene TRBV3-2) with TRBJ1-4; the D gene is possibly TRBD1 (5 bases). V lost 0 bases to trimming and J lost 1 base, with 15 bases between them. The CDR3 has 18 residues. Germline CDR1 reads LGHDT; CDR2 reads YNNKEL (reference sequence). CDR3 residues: CASSQDSQGVRTNEKLFF. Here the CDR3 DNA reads TGTGCCAGCAGCCAAGACTCCCAGGGTGTGAGAACTAATGAAAAACTGTTTTTT.

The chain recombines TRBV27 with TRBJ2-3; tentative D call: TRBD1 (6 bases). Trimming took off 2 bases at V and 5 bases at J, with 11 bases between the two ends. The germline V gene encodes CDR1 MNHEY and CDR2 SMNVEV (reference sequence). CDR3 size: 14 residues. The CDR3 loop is CASSLGRDIDTQYF. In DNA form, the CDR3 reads TGTGCCAGCAGTTTAGGAAGGGACATAGATACGCAGTATTTT.

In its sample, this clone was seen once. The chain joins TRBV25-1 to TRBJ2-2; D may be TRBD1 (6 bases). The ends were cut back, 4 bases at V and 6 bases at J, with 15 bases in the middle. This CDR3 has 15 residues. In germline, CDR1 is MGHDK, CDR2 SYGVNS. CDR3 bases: TGTGCCAGCAGTGGCCCCGGGACATTTTCCGGGGAGCTGTTTTTT. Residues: CASSGPGTFSGELFF.

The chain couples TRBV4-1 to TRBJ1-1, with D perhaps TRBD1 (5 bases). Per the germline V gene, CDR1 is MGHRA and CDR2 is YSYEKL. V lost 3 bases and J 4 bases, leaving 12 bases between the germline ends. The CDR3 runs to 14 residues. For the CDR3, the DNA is TGCGCCAGCAGCCAGCAGGGTGGTGCCACTGAAGCTTTCTTT. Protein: CASSQQGGATEAFF.

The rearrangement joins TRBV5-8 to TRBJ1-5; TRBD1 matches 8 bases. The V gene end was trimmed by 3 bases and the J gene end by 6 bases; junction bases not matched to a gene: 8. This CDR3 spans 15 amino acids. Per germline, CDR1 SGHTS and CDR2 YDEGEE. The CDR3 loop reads CASSSSDRATQPQHF. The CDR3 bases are TGTGCCAGCAGCTCCTCGGACAGGGCAACTCAGCCCCAGCATTTT.

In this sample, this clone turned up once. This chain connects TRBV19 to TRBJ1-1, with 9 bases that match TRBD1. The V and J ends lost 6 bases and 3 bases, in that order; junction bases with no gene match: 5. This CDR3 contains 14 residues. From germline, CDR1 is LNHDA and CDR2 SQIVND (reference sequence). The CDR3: CASRQQGADTEAFF. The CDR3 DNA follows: TGTGCCAGTAGGCAACAGGGGGCTGACACTGAAGCTTTCTTT. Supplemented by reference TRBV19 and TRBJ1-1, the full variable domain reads DGGITQSPKYLFRKEGQNVTLSCEQNLNHDAMYWYRQDPGQGLRLIYYSQIVNDFQKGDIAEGYSVSREKKESFPLTVTSAQKNPTAFYLCASRQQGADTEAFFGQGTRLTVV.

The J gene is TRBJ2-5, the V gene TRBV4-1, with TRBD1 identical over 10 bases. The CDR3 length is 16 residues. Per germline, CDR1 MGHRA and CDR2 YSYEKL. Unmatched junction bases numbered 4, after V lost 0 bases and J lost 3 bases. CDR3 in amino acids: CASSQDSGTGEETQYF. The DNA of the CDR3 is TGCGCCAGCAGCCAAGATTCCGGGACAGGGGAAGAGACCCAGTACTTC.

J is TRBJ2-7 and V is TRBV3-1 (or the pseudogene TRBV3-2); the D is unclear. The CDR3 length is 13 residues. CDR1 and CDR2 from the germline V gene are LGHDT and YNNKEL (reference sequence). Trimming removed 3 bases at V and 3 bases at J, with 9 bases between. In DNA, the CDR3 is TGTGCCAGCAGCCATTACACAATCTACGAGCAGTACTTC. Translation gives CASSHYTIYEQYF.

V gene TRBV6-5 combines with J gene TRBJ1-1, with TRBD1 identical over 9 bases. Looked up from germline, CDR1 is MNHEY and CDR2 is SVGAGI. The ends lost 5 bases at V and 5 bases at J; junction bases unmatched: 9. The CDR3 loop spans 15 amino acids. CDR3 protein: CASSTGTGRWTEAFF. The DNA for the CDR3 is TGTGCCAGCAGTACCGGGACAGGGCGGTGGACTGAAGCTTTCTTT.

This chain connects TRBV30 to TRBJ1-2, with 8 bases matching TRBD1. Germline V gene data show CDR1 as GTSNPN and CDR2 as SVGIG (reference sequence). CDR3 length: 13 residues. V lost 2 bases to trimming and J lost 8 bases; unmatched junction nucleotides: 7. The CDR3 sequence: CAWSPQGAGGYTF. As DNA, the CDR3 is TGTGCCTGGAGTCCTCAGGGGGCGGGGGGCTACACCTTC.

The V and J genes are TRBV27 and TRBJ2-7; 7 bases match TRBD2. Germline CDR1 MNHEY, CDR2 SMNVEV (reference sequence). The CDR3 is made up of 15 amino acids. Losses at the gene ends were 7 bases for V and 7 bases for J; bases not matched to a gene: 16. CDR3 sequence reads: CASKGVAGIRREQYF. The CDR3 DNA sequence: TGTGCCAGCAAGGGAGTAGCGGGTATTCGGAGGGAGCAGTACTTC.

The CDR3 sequence is CASSLARDRASYGYTF. The CDR3 DNA reads as TGTGCCAGCAGCTTGGCACGTGACAGGGCCTCCTATGGCTACACCTTC. The V and J genes are TRBV5-4 and TRBJ1-2, with 7 bases matching TRBD1. The V segment lost 0 bases and the J segment 4 bases; nucleotides outside the gene matches: 9. Germline CDR1 is SGHNT and CDR2 is YYREEE (reference sequence). The CDR3 runs to 16 residues.